Listed here are 5 T cell receptor beta chains from one sample, sequenced in a study of blood T cell repertoires in COVID-19. Method: immunoSEQ multiplex PCR; TCRdb's copy keeps in-frame clones and lacks some. The sample holds roughly 240,000 clones; roughly 86% are singletons and the top ten take 3.6%. Specimen: peripheral blood. These receptors were obtained from a man younger than 35 with active or convalescent COVID-19.

V usage is TRBV4-3 and J usage is TRBJ2-7; 8 nucleotides align to TRBD2. With V trimmed by 0 bases and J by 3 bases, 4 bases remained unmatched. CDR1 and CDR2 from the germline V gene are LGHNA and YSLEER. There are 15 residues in the CDR3. The CDR3 region has the DNA TGCGCCAGCAGCCAAGAGGCTAGCGGGCTCTACGAGCAGTACTTC. Its translation is CASSQEASGLYEQYF.

V and J are TRBV2 and TRBJ1-4, with no clear D. The CDR3 is 14 residues long. Between the trimmed V and J ends, which lost 3 bases and 4 bases, there was a span of 9 bases. Germline V gene lookup returns CDR1 SNHLY and CDR2 FYNNEI. In DNA, the CDR3 is TGTGCCAGCAGTGAGTTTGCGGGTAATGAAAAACTGTTTTTT. It specifies CASSEFAGNEKLFF.

The chain uses TRBV7-3 and TRBJ1-2; tentative D call: TRBD1 (5 bases). CDR1 is SGHTA and CDR2 is FQGTGA in the germline V gene. Trimming stripped 5 bases from V and 4 bases from J, with 17 bases between. This CDR3 region has 15 residues. This CDR3 is CASSPGNSELYGYTF. Here the CDR3 DNA reads TGTGCCAGCAGCCCAGGGAACTCAGAACTCTATGGCTACACCTTC.

The sample holds a few counts of this clone. The gene calls are TRBV7-9 and TRBJ1-1; D may be TRBD1 (6 bases). The V gene lost 2 bases and the J gene lost 0 bases, with 10 bases spanning the gap. The CDR3 loop spans 15 amino acids. The V gene's germline CDR1 is SEHNR and CDR2 FQNEAQ (reference sequence). CDR3 region: CASSLKGQMNTEAFF. As DNA, the CDR3 is TGTGCCAGCAGCTTAAAAGGACAGATGAACACTGAAGCTTTCTTT.

V is TRBV5-1 and J is TRBJ1-4; TRBD1 matches 7 bases. This CDR3 spans 15 amino acids. The V gene end was trimmed by 4 bases and the J gene end by 0 bases; junction bases not matched to a gene: 3. CDR1 and CDR2 (germline): SGHRS, YFSETQ. The CDR3 region is CASSRQGATNEKLFF. CDR3 nucleotides: TGCGCCAGCAGCCGACAGGGAGCAACTAATGAAAAACTGTTTTTT. The entire variable domain, with the rest obtained from reference TRBV5-1 and TRBJ1-4, is as follows: KAGVTQTPRYLIKTRGQQVTLSCSPISGHRSVSWYQQTPGQGLQFLFEYFSETQRNKGNFPGRFSGRQFSNSRSEMNVSTLELGDSALYLCASSRQGATNEKLFFGSGTQLSVL.